This is a list of T cell receptor beta chains from one sample in a study of vaccination and CD4 T cells after COVID-19. TCRdb recomputed calls from the PCR reads with MiXCR, one row per CDR3 protein. The data contain 10,000 to 15,000 distinct CDR3 sequences, 50% of them singletons. These receptors have no identified antigens. Material: CD4+ T cells from blood, cultured in vitro. The receptors were sampled from a human donor who had recovered from COVID-19. The CDR3 runs from the conserved cysteine through the conserved F or W. A D gene is named only where the DNA matches it firmly. A clone size is listed for some rows: how often the clone was seen (once, few, many), or a class if it is expanded.

>TRBJ2-1|once|TRBV24-1|.
TGTGCCACCAGTGATTTTGGCAGGGAGCAGTTCTTC
CATSDFGREQFF
>TRBJ1-1|.|TRBV12-3/TRBV12-4|.
TGTGCCAGCAGTTTAGCCAAGGTGAACACTGAAGCTTTCTTT
CASSLAKVNTEAFF
>TRBJ1-1|.|TRBV12-3/TRBV12-4|.
TGTGCCAGCAGTTTAGGGGGAAACACTGAAGCTTTCTTT
CASSLGGNTEAFF
>TRBJ2-5|few|TRBV7-7|TRBD2
TGTGCTAGCGCGTCGGGGCGGGGGTCCCAAGAGACCCAGTACTTC
CASASGRGSQETQYF
>TRBJ2-7|.|TRBV30|.
TGTGCCTGGGGCTCCCAGGAAGAGCAGTACTTC
CAWGSQEEQYF
>TRBJ2-1|medium-sized|TRBV20-1|.
TGCAGTGCTAGAGCGGGGCCAAGCTCCTACAATGAGCAGTTCTTC
CSARAGPSSYNEQFF
>TRBJ1-5|.|TRBV11-2|.
TGTGCCAGCAGCTTAGGGGACAAACCGGGACAGCCCCAGCATTTT
CASSLGDKPGQPQHF
>TRBJ1-3|.|TRBV7-8|.
TGTGCCAGCGCCATTTCGAGGGCGGGAAACACCATATATTTT
CASAISRAGNTIYF
>TRBJ2-3|.|TRBV5-4|.
TGTGCCAGCTCGGTCGCCATGAGCACAGATACGCAGTATTTT
CASSVAMSTDTQYF
>TRBJ2-3|.|TRBV20-1|.
TGCAGTGTACGTCGGCAGCGGATCACAGATACGCAGTATTTT
CSVRRQRITDTQYF
>TRBJ1-2|.|TRBV5-7|.
TGTGCCAGCAGCTGCCCACAGGGTTATGGCTACACCTTC
CASSCPQGYGYTF
>TRBJ1-2|.|TRBV11-3|.
TGTGCCAGCAGCTTAGATAGAGGGGACGGGAATCGCCTTGTCGATGGCTACACCTTC
CASSLDRGDGNRLVDGYTF
>TRBJ2-4|few|TRBV19|.
TGTGCCAGTAGCGGGCGAGACATTCAGTACTTC
CASSGRDIQYF
>TRBJ1-5|few|TRBV2|.
TGTGCCAGCAGTGTAAGCGTTCTATGGCAGCCCCAGCATTTT
CASSVSVLWQPQHF
>TRBJ2-5|once|TRBV20-1|TRBD2
TGCAGTGCTAGAGATGGCCAGCGGGGGGCCGGGGAGACCCAGTACTTC
CSARDGQRGAGETQYF
>TRBJ2-7|.|TRBV2|.
TGTGCCAGCAGTGAATCTCACCTCGCCGGCGCTTTC
CASSESHLAGAF
>TRBJ1-6|few|TRBV7-2|.
TGTGCCAGCAGCCTCCTCGGGGGACCCCTCCACTTT
CASSLLGGPLHF
>TRBJ1-4|.|TRBV12-3/TRBV12-4|TRBD1
TGTGCCAGCAGTTCCGTCGCAGGGGGCCGGGGTGAAAAACTGTTTTTT
CASSSVAGGRGEKLFF
>TRBJ1-2|.|TRBV30|.
TGTGCCTGGAGTGTACAAGCAGGCTACAACTATGGCTACACCTTC
CAWSVQAGYNYGYTF
>TRBJ1-2|.|TRBV7-2|.
TGTGCCAGCAGCCCTAAACCCTGGACAGAACTCTATGGCTACACCTTC
CASSPKPWTELYGYTF
>TRBJ2-5|.|TRBV12-3/TRBV12-4|.
TGTGCCAGCAGCTTCGACTTGCTCGACACCCAGTACTTC
CASSFDLLDTQYF
>TRBJ2-5|.|TRBV2|TRBD2
TGTGCCGGAACCCAAGCGGGGGAGACCCAGTACTTC
CAGTQAGETQYF
>TRBJ2-2|.|TRBV20-1|TRBD2
TGCAGTGCTAGACGGGGGGGCCCCGGGGAGCTGTTTTTT
CSARRGGPGELFF
>TRBJ1-1|.|TRBV5-4|.
TGTGCCGTGGGGGGCTTGAACACTGAAGCTTTCTTT
CAVGGLNTEAFF
>TRBJ1-5|.|TRBV14|.
TGTGCCAGCAGCCAGGGACCGGGCAATCAGCCCCAGCATTTT
CASSQGPGNQPQHF
>TRBJ1-1|.|TRBV6-5|.
TGTGCCAGCAGTTACTCGGGGGGGGAAGCTTTCTTT
CASSYSGGEAFF
>TRBJ1-1|few|TRBV19|.
TGTGCCAGTAGTATAGCTCGGGGGATCTACACTGAAGCTTTCTTT
CASSIARGIYTEAFF
>TRBJ2-7|.|TRBV14|.
TGTGCCAGCAGCCAAAAGACTGCCTACGAGCAGTACTTC
CASSQKTAYEQYF
>TRBJ2-1|.|TRBV1|.
TGCACCAGCAGTCACCCCTCTAGCGGGGGGGCCAGAGTCTGGGATGAGCAGTTCTTC
CTSSHPSSGGARVWDEQFF
>TRBJ1-1|.|TRBV4-1|.
TGCGCCAGCAGCCGCCAATTTATGGGCAGGGAGCGGGGCACTGAAGCTTTCTTT
CASSRQFMGRERGTEAFF
>TRBJ1-5|few|TRBV12-3/TRBV12-4|.
TGTGCCAGCAGTTTTGGAGGCCCCCAGCATTTT
CASSFGGPQHF
>TRBJ1-2|.|TRBV20-1|.
TGCGTCCCCGGGGGGACCGGAACTAACTATGGCTACACCTTC
CVPGGTGTNYGYTF
>TRBJ2-3|few|TRBV24-1|.
TGTGCCACCAGTGATAAGGGAAGGGGCACAGATACGCAGTATTTT
CATSDKGRGTDTQYF